These 29 T cell receptor beta chains were sequenced from one sample in a study of cytomegalovirus exposure and HLA in healthy donors. The primer mix had 60 Vbeta and 13 Jbeta primers. The repertoire was sequenced with immunoSEQ multiplex PCR; TCRdb's copy has only in-frame clones and lacks some. Of around 89,000 clones listed, 81% are singletons. Sequenced input: PBMCs. The source of these receptors is a girl under 10 years old in good health and CMV-seropositive.

The chain carries TRBV27 and TRBJ2-7; D may be TRBD1 (6 bases). The V gene's germline CDR1 is MNHEY and CDR2 SMNVEV (reference sequence). V lost 3 bases to trimming and J lost 2 bases, with 17 bases between them. The CDR3 has 16 amino acids. DNA of the CDR3: TGTGCCAGCAGTTTCCGTGCAGGGGCAGGAGCCTACGAGCAGTACTTC. This codes for CASSFRAGAGAYEQYF.

The chain is built from TRBV5-1 and TRBJ2-7, with TRBD2 matching over 7 bases. The ends lost 1 base at V and 7 bases at J; junction bases unmatched: 8. The CDR3 length is 14 residues. The germline CDR1 and CDR2 sequences are SGHRS and YFSETQ. The CDR3 sequence is CASSLLAAPEEQYF. The CDR3 region has the DNA TGCGCCAGCAGCTTGCTAGCGGCACCGGAGGAGCAGTACTTC.

The chain employs TRBV6-5 and TRBJ2-1, with D perhaps matching TRBD1 (6 bases). CDR3 length equals 13 residues. The germline V and J ends were trimmed by 6 bases and 8 bases, with 14 bases remaining between them. Per the germline V gene, CDR1 is MNHEY and CDR2 is SVGAGI. CDR3 sequence: CASSQLTGYEQFF. Here the CDR3 DNA reads TGTGCCAGCAGCCAGCTCACAGGGTATGAGCAGTTCTTC.

The CDR3, as DNA: TGTGCCAGCAGTGCCCCGGACAGGGGCGACTACGAGCAGTACTTC. Translating gives CASSAPDRGDYEQYF. The chain joins TRBV6-1 to TRBJ2-7, with 9 bases aligning to TRBD1. V lost 4 bases and J lost 3; bases outside the gene matches: 7. The CDR3 has 15 amino acids. Looked up from germline, CDR1 is MNHNS and CDR2 is SASEGT.

The chain uses TRBV10-3 and TRBJ1-2, with 7 bases lining up with TRBD1. Per germline, CDR1 ENHRY and CDR2 SYGVKD. CDR3 length: 16 amino acids. After removal of 0 bases from V and 5 bases from J, the junction contained 9 bases not matched to a gene. CDR3 coding DNA: TGTGCCATCAGTGAGTCGACCCAGGGGGGAGTGTATGGCTACACCTTC. Amino acids: CAISESTQGGVYGYTF.

The chain carries TRBV28 and TRBJ2-1; possibly TRBD2 for D (5 bases). The germline gives CDR1 MDHEN, CDR2 SYDVKM. Trimming left V 0 bases short and J 1 base short, with 16 bases between. This CDR3 has 18 residues. As DNA, the CDR3 is TGTGCCAGCAGTTTATGGAGGCTATTAGCGAGTTCCTACAATGAGCAGTTCTTC. Translation gives CASSLWRLLASSYNEQFF.

The chain couples TRBV6-5 to TRBJ2-7; no clear D. The CDR3 spans 13 residues. The V end lost 5 bases, the J end lost 7 bases, and 15 bases lay between the germline ends. The germline CDR1 and CDR2 sequences are MNHEY and SVGAGI. The CDR3 DNA follows: TGTGCCAGCAGTCAACAAACCCACGGGGAGCAGTACTTC. Encoded protein: CASSQQTHGEQYF.

The rearrangement links TRBV2 to TRBJ2-7; 11 positions agree with TRBD2. The CDR3 is 13 amino acids. Germline V gene sequence: CDR1 SNHLY, CDR2 FYNNEI. J was trimmed by 5 bases and V by 6 bases; bases with no gene match: 3. As DNA, the CDR3 is TGTGCCAGCAGGACTAGCGGGAAAAACGAGCAGTACTTC. This sequence encodes CASRTSGKNEQYF.

The chain recombines TRBV28 with TRBJ2-7, with 10 bases identical to TRBD2. V lost 3 bases to trimming and J lost 1 base; unmatched junction nucleotides: 9. Germline loops: CDR1 MDHEN, CDR2 SYDVKM. The CDR3 is 17 amino acids. The CDR3 region has the DNA TGTGCCAGCAGTTTGTTAGGACTAGCGGAAACATCCTACGAGCAGTACTTC. As protein: CASSLLGLAETSYEQYF.

In this sample, this clone turned up a few times. V usage is TRBV29-1 and J usage is TRBJ1-2; D not certain. CDR3 length: 14 residues. Germline V gene data show CDR1 as SQVTM and CDR2 as ANQGSEA. Trimming shortened V by 0 bases and J by 2 bases, and 10 bases separated the two germline ends. CDR3 residues: CSVEDPTENYGYTF. For the CDR3, the DNA is TGCAGCGTTGAAGATCCCACAGAAAACTATGGCTACACCTTC.

This chain joins TRBV27 and TRBJ2-5, with 9 positions matching TRBD1. Per the germline V gene, CDR1 is MNHEY and CDR2 is SMNVEV (reference sequence). J lost 4 bases, V lost 2 bases, and 2 bases had no gene match. The CDR3 loop spans 14 amino acids. CDR3 in amino acids: CASSLGQGRETQYF. The DNA for the CDR3 is TGTGCCAGCAGTTTAGGACAGGGGCGAGAGACCCAGTACTTC.

This clone was seen only a few times. This chain uses TRBV14 with TRBJ1-1, with TRBD1 as a possible D gene (5 bases). This CDR3 comprises 15 residues. CDR1 is SGHDN, CDR2 FVKESK, per germline. Trimming shortened V by 0 bases and J by 1 base, and 9 bases separated the two germline ends. CDR3 sequence (DNA): TGTGCCAGCAGCCAAGATTGGGGCGCGAACACTGAAGCTTTCTTT. Its translation is CASSQDWGANTEAFF.

This clone has more than one count but fewer than ten. The chain is built from TRBV29-1 and TRBJ2-4, with a weak D call TRBD2 (6 bases). Trimming removed 7 bases at V and 5 bases at J, with 12 bases between. The length of the CDR3 is 12 residues. Germline V lookup: CDR1 SQVTM, CDR2 ANQGSEA. CDR3 in amino acids: CSGTGTENIQYF. CDR3 in DNA: TGCAGCGGCACCGGGACTGAAAACATTCAGTACTTC.

The V call is TRBV28, the J call TRBJ2-3; 13 positions match TRBD2. J was trimmed by 7 bases and V by 5 bases; bases with no gene match: 12. Germline loops: CDR1 MDHEN, CDR2 SYDVKM. The CDR3 has 17 amino acids. The CDR3 loop is CASSGVSGLAGVHTQYF. DNA for the CDR3: TGTGCCAGCAGTGGAGTCTCTGGACTAGCGGGAGTTCATACGCAGTATTTT.

This clone was seen a single time. This chain uses TRBV28 with TRBJ1-4; TRBD1 is a possible D gene (5 bases). The CDR3 is 14 residues long. V was pared by 3 bases and J by 2 bases, with 7 bases between. The germline V gene encodes CDR1 MDHEN and CDR2 SYDVKM. CDR3 DNA: TGTGCCAGCAGTTTTGGGGGGACTAATGAAAAACTGTTTTTT. Protein product: CASSFGGTNEKLFF.

J is TRBJ1-1 and V is TRBV6-1; D is perhaps TRBD1 (5 bases). Germline CDR1 and CDR2: MNHNS and SASEGT. V lost 8 bases, J lost 0 bases, and 7 bases lay in between. This CDR3 spans 12 amino acids. The DNA for the CDR3 is TGTGCCAGCCAGGACATGAACACTGAAGCTTTCTTT. Translation: CASQDMNTEAFF.

The chain is built from TRBV30 and TRBJ2-1; D is ambiguous. The CDR3 spans 11 residues. The V gene's germline CDR1 is GTSNPN and CDR2 SVGIG (reference sequence). Trimming took off 0 bases at V and 8 bases at J, with 5 bases between the two ends. CDR3 amino acids: CAWSVLDEQFF. DNA for the CDR3: TGTGCCTGGAGTGTACTCGATGAGCAGTTCTTC.

This clone was seen only once. V gene TRBV19 combines with J gene TRBJ1-1, with unresolved D. Trimming stripped 3 bases from V and 4 bases from J, with 12 bases between. The CDR3 consists of 14 residues. Germline CDR1 and CDR2: LNHDA and SQIVND (reference sequence). This chain's CDR3 is CASSIWEEGTEAFF. As DNA, the CDR3 is TGTGCCAGTAGTATTTGGGAGGAGGGCACTGAAGCTTTCTTT.

The chain carries TRBV5-1 and TRBJ1-3, with 7 bases fitting TRBD1. Looked up from germline, CDR1 is SGHRS and CDR2 is YFSETQ. The CDR3 loop spans 16 amino acids. J lost 5 bases, V lost 3 bases, and 11 bases had no gene match. The CDR3 here is CASSSGDSLNRNTIYF. CDR3 DNA sequence: TGCGCCAGCAGCTCAGGGGACAGCCTAAATCGAAACACCATATATTTT.

V gene TRBV7-8 combines with J gene TRBJ2-7; 7 nucleotides agree with TRBD2. The CDR3 has 14 residues. Germline CDR1 SGHVS, CDR2 FQNEAQ. The V segment lost 2 bases and the J segment 1 base; nucleotides outside the gene matches: 2. CDR3 DNA: TGTGCCAGCAGCTTAAGCGGGGTATCCTACGAGCAGTACTTC. Translating gives CASSLSGVSYEQYF.

This chain uses TRBV4-1 with TRBJ2-1, with TRBD2 matching over 7 bases. J gave up 10 bases and V 0 bases, and 9 bases lay outside the gene matches. This CDR3 spans 15 amino acids. The germline CDR1 and CDR2 sequences are MGHRA and YSYEKL. CDR3 DNA sequence: TGCGCCAGCAGCCAAGAGGAGACTAGCCCAGGGGAGCAGTTCTTC. Protein sequence: CASSQEETSPGEQFF.

The chain combines TRBV11-3 with TRBJ2-2, with TRBD1 as a possible D gene (5 bases). This CDR3 is built from 15 residues. Trimming stripped 5 bases from V and 1 base from J, with 11 bases between. Germline loops: CDR1 SGHNT, CDR2 YENEEA. The DNA for the CDR3 is TGTGCCAGCAGCCCCTCCGGACAGAACACCGGGGAGCTGTTTTTT. This codes for CASSPSGQNTGELFF.

This clone showed up just a few times. The chain employs TRBV6-5 and TRBJ1-1, with a weak D call TRBD1 (5 bases). V was cut by 7 bases and J by 5 bases, with 14 bases left in between. This CDR3 region has 13 residues. The germline gives CDR1 MNHEY, CDR2 SVGAGI. The CDR3 nucleotides are TGTGCCAGCACCTTATTGGGGGGGACTGAAGCTTTCTTT. This codes for CASTLLGGTEAFF.

This sequence joins TRBV2 and TRBJ1-1; TRBD1 aligns across 7 bases. This CDR3 comprises 12 residues. CDR1 is SNHLY and CDR2 is FYNNEI in the germline V gene. V dropped 4 bases and J dropped 11; count of bases not matched to a gene: 7. Written as DNA, the CDR3 is TGTGCCAGCAGTGGGGGCGCGGGACAGGCTTTCTTT. Its protein product is CASSGGAGQAFF.

This clone was counted once. The chain recombines TRBV5-1 with TRBJ1-2; TRBD1 might be the D (5 bases). The CDR3 extends over 14 amino acids. Germline V gene lookup returns CDR1 SGHRS and CDR2 YFSETQ. V dropped 0 bases and J dropped 4 bases, with 10 bases sitting between them. The DNA of the CDR3 is TGCGCCAGCAGCTTGGGGGCAGGGTCCTATGGCTACACCTTC. This gives the protein CASSLGAGSYGYTF.

This clone was recorded a few times. The V gene is TRBV9, the J gene TRBJ1-1, with a tentative D call TRBD1 (5 bases). The germline gives CDR1 SGDLS, CDR2 YYNGEE. The germline V and J ends were trimmed by 2 bases and 3 bases, with 11 bases remaining between them. There are 14 residues in the CDR3. CDR3 region: CASSVYGGDTEAFF. CDR3 bases: TGTGCCAGCAGCGTCTACGGGGGAGACACTGAAGCTTTCTTT. The entire variable domain, with the rest obtained from reference TRBV9 and TRBJ1-1, is as follows: DSGVTQTPKHLITATGQRVTLRCSPRSGDLSVYWYQQSLDQGLQFLIQYYNGEERAKGNILERFSAQQFPDLHSELNLSSLELGDSALYFCASSVYGGDTEAFFGQGTRLTVV.

The chain uses TRBV19 and TRBJ1-1, with D perhaps TRBD1 (6 bases). The germline CDR1 and CDR2 sequences are LNHDA and SQIVND (reference sequence). V lost 5 bases to trimming and J lost 0 bases, with 10 bases between them. The CDR3 is 14 amino acids. The CDR3 sequence: CASSPQGMNTEAFF. The CDR3 region has the DNA TGTGCCAGTAGTCCGCAGGGGATGAACACTGAAGCTTTCTTT.

The rearrangement links TRBV5-8 to TRBJ2-5; no clear D. The length of the CDR3 is 10 residues. Germline lookup yields CDR1 SGHTS and CDR2 YDEGEE. V shed 7 bases and J shed 4 bases, with 5 bases lying between them. Here the CDR3 reads CASSIETQYF. CDR3 sequence (DNA): TGTGCCAGCTCCATAGAGACCCAGTACTTC.

V gene TRBV28 combines with J gene TRBJ2-7; 7 bases agree with TRBD2. The CDR3 contains 14 residues. CDR1 and CDR2 from the germline V gene are MDHEN and SYDVKM. Trimming took 5 bases from V and 1 from J; bases not matched to a gene: 5. The CDR3 nucleotides read TGTGCCAGCAGTGTCCCGGGACTATCCTACGAGCAGTACTTC. Its protein product is CASSVPGLSYEQYF.